One sample yielded the 25 T cell receptor beta chains listed below, sequenced in a study of OX40 agonist ivuxolimab in advanced cancers. Produced via immunoSEQ multiplex PCR; TCRdb's table is partial and in-frame only. The table records roughly 70,000 clones, approximately 86% of them present only once. The sample consisted of CD4+ or CD8+ T cells sorted from blood, taken in a trial of the OX40 agonist ivuxolimab. These receptors came from an adult with an advanced solid tumor such as melanoma, head and neck, liver or kidney cancer.

J is TRBJ2-2 and V is TRBV5-1; no reliable D call. Germline V gene lookup returns CDR1 SGHRS and CDR2 YFSETQ. V lost 4 bases to trimming and J lost 3 bases, with 10 bases between them. The CDR3 is 14 amino acids. CDR3 region: CASSPYTYTGELFF. CDR3 sequence (DNA): TGCGCCAGCAGCCCATACACGTACACCGGGGAGCTGTTTTTT.

In the case of this clone: Relative to the germline gene, one junction end is altered; a read error may explain this. The CDR3: CASSLGYSGRLFYQETQYF. The CDR3 region has the DNA TGCGCCAGCAGCTTGGGGTACAGCGGGAGGTTGTTCTACCAGGAGACCCAGTACTTC. The V call is TRBV5-1, the J call TRBJ2-5; 9 bases map to TRBD2. The germline CDR1 and CDR2 sequences are SGHRS and YFSETQ. This CDR3 is 19 amino acids long.

The chain joins TRBV4-1 to TRBJ1-4; the match to TRBD1 covers 7 bases. Germline V CDR1 and CDR2: MGHRA, YSYEKL. V dropped 2 bases and J dropped 5; count of bases not matched to a gene: 5. The CDR3 has 15 amino acids. The CDR3 DNA follows: TGCGCCAGCAGCCAACGGACAGGTCGAAATGAAAAACTGTTTTTT. Its protein is CASSQRTGRNEKLFF.

The gene calls are TRBV19 and TRBJ2-3; D is perhaps TRBD2 (5 bases). The CDR3 spans 15 residues. Germline assignment: CDR1 LNHDA and CDR2 SQIVND (reference sequence). The germline V and J ends were trimmed by 6 bases and 1 base, with 14 bases remaining between them. Written as DNA, the CDR3 is TGTGCCAGTAGGCCTGGCGGGTGGGGCACAGATACGCAGTATTTT. Its protein product is CASRPGGWGTDTQYF.

The gene calls are TRBV5-4 and TRBJ2-2; D ambiguous. Trimming removed 4 bases from V and 0 bases from J, with 13 bases in between. The CDR3 has 16 amino acids. Germline V gives CDR1 SGHNT, CDR2 YYREEE (reference sequence). Written as DNA, the CDR3 is TGTGCCAGCAGCGCCGGAGTGTCCGCGAACACCGGGGAGCTGTTTTTT. It is translated as CASSAGVSANTGELFF. The full variable domain, in which reference TRBV5-4 and TRBJ2-2 provide the parts outside the CDR3, is ETGVTQSPTHLIKTRGQQVTLRCSSQSGHNTVSWYQQALGQGPQFIFQYYREEENGRGNFPPRFSGLQFPNYSSELNVNALELDDSALYLCASSAGVSANTGELFFGEGSRLTVL.

The chain is built from TRBV11-2 and TRBJ2-3, with D perhaps TRBD1 (5 bases). The germline V and J ends were trimmed by 5 bases and 4 bases, with 19 bases remaining between them. This CDR3 comprises 16 residues. Germline-derived CDR1 and CDR2 are SGHAT and FQNNGV. The CDR3 DNA reads as TGTGCCAGCAGCCCCCGCGGCAGGGCGGATTCAGATACGCAGTATTTT. It yields the protein CASSPRGRADSDTQYF.

V and J are TRBV5-4 and TRBJ2-3, with D unresolved. V lost 2 bases, J lost 2 bases, and 9 bases lay in between. There are 14 residues in the CDR3. The germline CDR1 and CDR2 sequences are SGHNT and YYREEE (reference sequence). CDR3: CASSLRHTTDTQYF. DNA of the CDR3: TGTGCCAGCAGCTTACGACATACCACAGATACGCAGTATTTT.

The chain joins TRBV5-6 to TRBJ1-5; 7 positions agree with TRBD1. CDR1 is SGHDT, CDR2 YYEEEE, per germline. The CDR3 runs to 15 residues. The V segment lost 4 bases and the J segment 6 bases; nucleotides outside the gene matches: 10. Written as DNA, the CDR3 is TGTGCCAGCAGCGTCACAGGGGTGCTGGGTCAGCCCCAGCATTTT. Protein sequence: CASSVTGVLGQPQHF.

The chain links TRBV19 to TRBJ2-5; 7 bases fit TRBD2. Germline CDR1 is LNHDA and CDR2 is SQIVND (reference sequence). The CDR3 is made up of 13 amino acids. With V trimmed by 6 bases and J by 4 bases, 5 bases remained unmatched. In DNA form, the CDR3 reads TGTGCCAGTAGGGATGGACTAGTAGAGACCCAGTACTTC. Amino acids: CASRDGLVETQYF.

The chain uses TRBV6-5 and TRBJ1-4, with D tentatively TRBD1 (5 bases). There are 14 residues in the CDR3. V was clipped by 5 bases and J by 5 bases, with 12 bases between them. Per germline, CDR1 MNHEY and CDR2 SVGAGI. This chain's CDR3 is CASSRRDGNEKLFF. The CDR3 DNA reads TGTGCCAGCAGTCGCCGGGACGGCAATGAAAAACTGTTTTTT.

V and J are TRBV28 and TRBJ2-1, with TRBD2 matching 14 bases. V trimming: 6 bases; J trimming: 7 bases; junction bases outside the gene matches: 8. The CDR3 covers 16 residues. CDR1 and CDR2 (germline): MDHEN, SYDVKM. The CDR3 DNA reads as TGTGCCAGCAGGGGACTAGCGGGAGTTGGTAGAAATGAGCAGTTCTTC. Protein product: CASRGLAGVGRNEQFF.

The chain links TRBV28 to TRBJ1-2; 10 nucleotides align to TRBD1. V shed 7 bases and J 4 bases; nucleotides not matched to a gene: 24. This CDR3 comprises 20 residues. Germline CDR1 MDHEN, CDR2 SYDVKM. The CDR3 DNA follows: TGTGCCAGCACCAAATTCGGGGACCGGGACAGGGGTTTTCCTGTCTATGGCTACACCTTC. It codes for CASTKFGDRDRGFPVYGYTF.

The rearrangement links TRBV10-3 to TRBJ1-2; possibly TRBD1 for D (5 bases). This CDR3 comprises 14 residues. Trimming removed 0 bases at V and 10 bases at J, with 15 bases between. CDR1 is ENHRY, CDR2 SYGVKD, per germline. The CDR3 loop reads CAISESLDNFYYTF. The CDR3 region has the DNA TGTGCCATCAGTGAGTCTCTGGACAACTTTTACTACACCTTC.

This chain uses TRBV5-1 with TRBJ1-2; D is perhaps TRBD1 (5 bases). The ends were cut back, 1 base at V and 2 bases at J, with 9 bases in the middle. The CDR3 length is 14 residues. CDR1 SGHRS and CDR2 YFSETQ come from the germline V gene. As DNA, the CDR3 is TGCGCCAGCAGCTTGTCGGCAGGGAACTATGGCTACACCTTC. This translates into CASSLSAGNYGYTF.

The chain carries TRBV2 and TRBJ2-5; unclear D gene. The CDR3 sequence is 12 residues long. Trimming shortened V by 1 base and J by 4 bases, and 4 bases separated the two germline ends. Looked up from germline, CDR1 is SNHLY and CDR2 is FYNNEI. CDR3 sequence reads: CASSEVLETQYF. In DNA form, the CDR3 reads TGTGCCAGCAGTGAAGTTCTAGAGACCCAGTACTTC.

The chain uses TRBV2 and TRBJ2-7, with D unclear. The CDR3 covers 14 residues. Germline V gives CDR1 SNHLY, CDR2 FYNNEI. V was shortened by 4 bases and J by 2 bases, with 12 bases between the two germline ends. CDR3 in amino acids: CASSAGSLAYEQYF. The CDR3, as DNA: TGTGCCAGCAGTGCTGGGTCCCTCGCCTACGAGCAGTACTTC.

The V gene is TRBV27, the J gene TRBJ2-3; D is tentatively TRBD1 or TRBD2 (5 bases each). The CDR3 covers 16 residues. Germline V gene data show CDR1 as MNHEY and CDR2 as SMNVEV (reference sequence). Deletions cut 2 bases from V and 5 bases from J, with 17 bases between. The CDR3 here is CASSLELHGGGDTQYF. The CDR3 DNA follows: TGTGCCAGCAGTTTAGAGTTGCATGGTGGGGGAGATACGCAGTATTTT.

The chain recombines TRBV27 with TRBJ2-1; 12 bases align to TRBD2. V lost 6 bases and J lost 13; bases outside the gene matches: 4. The CDR3 loop spans 12 amino acids. Germline V gene sequence: CDR1 MNHEY, CDR2 SMNVEV (reference sequence). The CDR3 protein is CASSSSGRAQFF. Here the CDR3 DNA reads TGTGCCAGCAGCTCTAGCGGGAGGGCCCAGTTCTTC.

This rearrangement joins TRBV11-2 to TRBJ2-3; D gene uncertain. The V end was cut by 3 bases, the J end by 4 bases, with 14 bases between. Germline CDR1 SGHAT, CDR2 FQNNGV. CDR3 length: 15 residues. The CDR3 here is CASSFLRRISDTQYF. CDR3 DNA sequence: TGTGCCAGCAGCTTCCTACGCAGGATTTCAGATACGCAGTATTTT.

The chain joins TRBV15 to TRBJ2-7; D remains ambiguous. The CDR3 is made up of 16 amino acids. Trimming took 0 bases from V and 4 from J, leaving 16 bases between them. From germline, CDR1 is LNHNV and CDR2 YYDKDF (reference sequence). The CDR3 loop is CATSREARLPPYEQYF. The CDR3 DNA reads TGTGCCACCAGCAGAGAGGCCCGACTTCCTCCGTACGAGCAGTACTTC.

CDR3 sequence reads: CASSRDRSKEQYF. Here the CDR3 DNA reads TGTGCCAGCAGCCGTGACAGGAGCAAGGAGCAGTACTTC. The rearrangement links TRBV11-3 to TRBJ2-7, with D perhaps TRBD1 (6 bases). V was cut by 5 bases and J by 7 bases, with 15 bases left in between. The germline V gene encodes CDR1 SGHNT and CDR2 YENEEA. This CDR3 has 13 residues.

V usage is TRBV9 and J usage is TRBJ1-3; no definite D call. Germline V gives CDR1 SGDLS, CDR2 YYNGEE. The germline V and J ends were trimmed by 0 bases and 3 bases, with 7 bases remaining between them. This CDR3 comprises 14 residues. In DNA form, the CDR3 reads TGTGCCAGCAGCGTAGCCCTCAATGGAAACACCATATATTTT. This encodes CASSVALNGNTIYF.

The J gene is TRBJ2-3, the V gene TRBV27; the D is unclear. The germline V gene has CDR1 MNHEY and CDR2 SMNVEV (reference sequence). Trimming left V 2 bases short and J 4 bases short, with 10 bases between. The CDR3 has 14 amino acids. The CDR3 nucleotides are TGTGCCAGCAGTTTACGACCCATAGCAGATACGCAGTATTTT. This encodes CASSLRPIADTQYF.

The chain uses TRBV18 and TRBJ1-2, with D uncertain. The CDR3 loop spans 15 amino acids. CDR1 is KGHSH and CDR2 is LQKENI in the germline V gene. V lost 3 bases and J lost 4, with 15 bases in between. In nucleotides, the CDR3 is TGTGCCAGCTCACCTATAGATACTTCGTCCTATGGCTACACCTTC. Translation: CASSPIDTSSYGYTF.

This sequence joins TRBV2 and TRBJ2-7; 10 nucleotides agree with TRBD1. CDR3 size: 14 residues. The germline gives CDR1 SNHLY, CDR2 FYNNEI. Trimming cost V 6 bases and J 5 bases; bases outside gene matches: 7. The CDR3 loop reads CASRDGTGDDEQYF. CDR3 nucleotides: TGTGCCAGCAGAGACGGGACAGGGGATGACGAGCAGTACTTC.